This T cell receptor beta chain originates from a study of response to subunit inactivated influenza vaccine. TCRdb re-derived calls from the RT-PCR reads in MiXCR, one entry per CDR3 protein. Among some 600,000 distinct CDR3 sequences, 12% to 15% were seen once, and the ten largest hold 7.6%. The sequencing here drew on PBMCs from blood, taken 14 to 15 days before vaccination. The sequence was obtained from a man between 45 and 60 years old who received an inactivated influenza vaccine.

The CDR3 sequence is CASSLSRRGTFF. As DNA, the CDR3 is TGTGCCAGCAGTTTATCCCGCCGCGGGACTTTCTTT. The rearrangement joins TRBV12-3 or TRBV12-4 to TRBJ1-1; D gene unclear. The V end lost 2 bases, the J end lost 12 bases, and 13 bases lay between the germline ends. This CDR3 region has 12 residues.